The 31 T cell receptor beta chains presented below share a single source sample, sequenced in a study of regulatory T cells in long-lasting Graves disease. Arm-PCR of CDR3 regions with iRepertoire HTBI primers generated TCR beta libraries. A single record per CDR3 protein comes from TCRdb applying MiXCR to the multiplex PCR reads. The top ten hold around a quarter of the sample, which has roughly 560,000 distinct CDR3 sequences, around 15% seen once. Sample time point: newly diagnosed GD, antithyroid drugs for less than 3 months. The TCR library was prepared using RNA isolated from PBMCs. This sample also appeared in a second study, on T cells in Graves' hyperthyroidism and ophthalmopathy.

The starting material was peripheral blood mononuclear cells (PBMCs), obtained at new diagnosis, from a patient treated with antithyroid drugs. Source of these receptors: a woman aged 35-65 years with Graves disease.

Only a few counts were recorded for this clonotype. V and J are TRBV9 and TRBJ1-1; 9 positions agree with TRBD1. The germline V gene encodes CDR1 SGDLS and CDR2 YYNGEE. V dropped 0 bases and J dropped 1; count of bases not matched to a gene: 4. CDR3 size: 16 residues. CDR3 loop: CASSVGDRGGNTEAFF. CDR3 bases: TGTGCCAGCAGCGTAGGAGACAGGGGGGGGAACACTGAAGCTTTCTTT.

This clonotype was recorded a few times. The rearrangement links TRBV5-1 to TRBJ1-5, with 8 bases lining up with TRBD1. Germline V gene lookup returns CDR1 SGHRS and CDR2 YFSETQ. The CDR3 is made up of 15 amino acids. V dropped 4 bases and J dropped 4; count of bases not matched to a gene: 7. The CDR3 protein is CASSSGTGANQPQHF. The CDR3 nucleotides read TGCGCCAGCAGCAGCGGGACAGGTGCTAATCAGCCCCAGCATTTT.

This clonotype was seen ten or more times. DNA for the CDR3: TGTGCCAGCAGTTACCTCTCGGGAAGCTCCTACGAGCAGTACTTC. It translates to CASSYLSGSSYEQYF. The chain is built from TRBV6-5 and TRBJ2-7; perhaps TRBD2 as D (5 bases). With 2 bases removed from V and 0 bases from J, the gap between germline ends came to 11 bases. CDR1 and CDR2 (germline): MNHEY, SVGAGI. There are 15 residues in the CDR3.

The sample holds many counts of this clonotype. This chain uses TRBV4-1 with TRBJ1-4; D remains ambiguous. The length of the CDR3 is 16 residues. With 1 base removed from V and 0 bases from J, the gap between germline ends came to 9 bases. The germline V gene encodes CDR1 MGHRA and CDR2 YSYEKL. CDR3 coding DNA: TGCGCCAGCAGCCAAGGTCCCCGTGCAACTAATGAAAAACTGTTTTTT. This gives the protein CASSQGPRATNEKLFF.

This clonotype was seen a handful of times. The V gene is TRBV3-1, the J gene TRBJ2-6; D gene uncertain. The CDR3 sequence is 16 residues long. V was cut by 4 bases and J by 2 bases, with 12 bases left in between. CDR1 is LGHDT and CDR2 is YNNKEL in the germline V gene (reference sequence). The CDR3 loop reads CASSPVSVAGANVLTF. CDR3 DNA: TGTGCCAGCAGCCCTGTATCCGTGGCTGGGGCCAACGTCCTGACTTTC.

The table lists this clonotype with a few counts. The V gene is TRBV30, the J gene TRBJ2-3, with D possibly being TRBD1 or TRBD2 (7 bases each). V shed 2 bases and J shed 10 bases, with 25 bases lying between them. Germline V gene sequence: CDR1 GTSNPN, CDR2 SVGIG (reference sequence). The CDR3 length is 16 residues. CDR3 DNA: TGTGCCTGGAGTCCCAGGGGGGGGCAGGGGAGATCCTCGCAGTATTTT. This translates into CAWSPRGGQGRSSQYF.

This clonotype was seen at least ten times. The chain employs TRBV28 and TRBJ1-2, with D hard to call. Trimming stripped 4 bases from V and 7 bases from J, with 7 bases between. Per the germline V gene, CDR1 is MDHEN and CDR2 is SYDVKM. CDR3 length: 11 residues. CDR3 loop: CASSSTFGYTF. CDR3 sequence (DNA): TGTGCCAGCAGTTCCACTTTTGGCTACACCTTC.

In this sample, this clonotype turned up a few times. A single base separates this from a much larger clone, so it may be a read error. The chain joins TRBV7-9 to TRBJ1-1; 7 bases line up with TRBD1. The CDR3 has 15 amino acids. Germline V gene sequence: CDR1 SEHNR, CDR2 FQNEAQ (reference sequence). V shed 5 bases, J shed 4 bases, and the junction held 10 bases outside the gene matches. In DNA, the CDR3 is TGTGCCAGCAGCGTAAACAGGGGAACGAGCACTGAAGCTTTCTTT. It is translated as CASSVNRGTSTEAFF.

This clonotype was seen at least ten times. The chain couples TRBV7-9 to TRBJ1-5; TRBD1 agrees at 7 bases. This CDR3 has 15 amino acids. Germline CDR1 and CDR2: SEHNR and FQNEAQ (reference sequence). V shed 3 bases, J shed 5 bases, and the junction held 7 bases outside the gene matches. The CDR3 spells CASSFHTGTDQPQHF. CDR3 nucleotide sequence: TGTGCCAGCAGCTTCCATACCGGGACAGATCAGCCCCAGCATTTT.

This clonotype occurred many times. This chain connects TRBV5-1 to TRBJ2-1; 8 nucleotides align to TRBD1. Germline CDR1 is SGHRS and CDR2 is YFSETQ. This CDR3 has 14 amino acids. The V segment lost 3 bases and the J segment 7 bases; nucleotides outside the gene matches: 6. CDR3 bases: TGCGCCAGCAGCTACGGACAGGGAAAGAATGAGCAGTTCTTC. This gives the protein CASSYGQGKNEQFF.

This clonotype showed up many times. The V call is TRBV27, the J call TRBJ1-2; D is unclear. CDR1 is MNHEY, CDR2 SMNVEV, per germline (reference sequence). Trimming took off 6 bases at V and 4 bases at J, with 18 bases between the two ends. The CDR3 has 15 amino acids. The CDR3 bases are TGTGCCAGCAGCCCCCCAGGCTCCCGGGGCTATGGCTACACCTTC. Its translation: CASSPPGSRGYGYTF.

In its sample, this clonotype was seen a few times. The CDR3 reads CASTANPLSREGELFF. In nucleotides, the CDR3 is TGTGCCAGTACCGCCAACCCCCTCTCCAGGGAGGGTGAACTGTTTTTT. The V and J genes are TRBV19 and TRBJ1-4, with a tentative D call TRBD1 (5 bases). The CDR3 consists of 16 residues. CDR1 is LNHDA, CDR2 SQIVND, per germline (reference sequence). V lost 7 bases, J lost 12 bases, and 27 bases lay in between.

This clonotype was observed a few times. The genes are TRBV20-1 and TRBJ1-1; D gene ambiguous. The germline CDR1 and CDR2 sequences are DFQATT and SNEGSKA (reference sequence). The germline V and J ends were trimmed by 1 base and 11 bases, with 8 bases remaining between them. This CDR3 region has 10 residues. The CDR3 is CSARADMAFF. Written as DNA, the CDR3 is TGCAGTGCTAGAGCCGACATGGCTTTCTTT.

The V gene is TRBV6-5, the J gene TRBJ1-3, with no clear D. The CDR3 loop spans 15 amino acids. V lost 7 bases to trimming and J lost 0 bases, with 13 bases between them. Germline CDR1 MNHEY, CDR2 SVGAGI. This CDR3 reads CASTPGVTSGNTIYF. Written as DNA, the CDR3 is TGTGCCAGCACCCCTGGGGTTACCTCTGGAAACACCATATATTTT.

This clonotype came up many times. V and J are TRBV2 and TRBJ1-1; D unresolved. The CDR3 runs to 13 residues. Trimming took off 3 bases at V and 0 bases at J, with 5 bases between the two ends. Germline V CDR1 and CDR2: SNHLY, FYNNEI. The CDR3: CASSEGMNTEAFF. The CDR3 nucleotides read TGTGCCAGCAGTGAGGGCATGAACACTGAAGCTTTCTTT.

This clonotype has just a few counts. V and J are TRBV4-1 and TRBJ1-2; D may be TRBD1 (5 bases). The CDR3 sequence is 16 residues long. Looked up from germline, CDR1 is MGHRA and CDR2 is YSYEKL. V dropped 0 bases and J dropped 5 bases, with 16 bases sitting between them. The CDR3 DNA reads as TGCGCCAGCAGCCAAGAAGAATGGGGCAGGGAGTATGGCTACACCTTC. Amino acid sequence: CASSQEEWGREYGYTF.

This clonotype showed up many times. The chain couples TRBV28 to TRBJ2-5, with no clear D. Looked up from germline, CDR1 is MDHEN and CDR2 is SYDVKM. The germline V and J ends were trimmed by 4 bases and 3 bases, with 15 bases remaining between them. There are 15 residues in the CDR3. Written as DNA, the CDR3 is TGTGCCAGCAGTTCGCTATTTTGGGCAGAAGAGACCCAGTACTTC. This encodes CASSSLFWAEETQYF.

This clonotype appeared a few times. This sequence joins TRBV29-1 and TRBJ2-3; D gene uncertain. Trimming stripped 3 bases from V and 6 bases from J, with 7 bases between. In germline, CDR1 is SQVTM, CDR2 ANQGSEA. This CDR3 spans 11 amino acids. This CDR3 is CSVDFADTQYF. The CDR3 bases are TGCAGCGTTGATTTTGCGGATACGCAGTATTTT.

This clonotype occurred many times. This chain uses TRBV12-3 or TRBV12-4 with TRBJ2-5, with D perhaps assigned TRBD1 or TRBD2 (6 bases each). CDR3 length: 13 residues. V lost 5 bases to trimming and J lost 5 bases, with 12 bases between them. In DNA form, the CDR3 reads TGTGCCAGCAGTCGTGAGGGGGGTGAGACCCAGTACTTC. Translating gives CASSREGGETQYF.

The V call is TRBV19, the J call TRBJ1-5; possible D gene TRBD1, 5 bases. The CDR3 spans 13 residues. Germline assignment: CDR1 LNHDA and CDR2 SQIVND (reference sequence). V was clipped by 5 bases and J by 7 bases, with 12 bases between them. CDR3 sequence reads: CASSYQGRQPQHF. CDR3 sequence (DNA): TGTGCCAGTAGTTATCAGGGCCGGCAGCCCCAGCATTTT.

Many counts were recorded for this clonotype. The gene calls are TRBV20-1 and TRBJ2-3; 9 bases map to TRBD2. V lost 5 bases, J lost 3 bases, and 9 bases stayed unmatched. CDR1 is DFQATT, CDR2 SNEGSKA, per germline (reference sequence). CDR3 length: 15 residues. In DNA form, the CDR3 reads TGCAGTGCTGCGACTAGCGGCGGACGTACAGATACGCAGTATTTT. Protein: CSAATSGGRTDTQYF.

This clonotype has ten or more counts. The chain has TRBV12-3 or TRBV12-4 and TRBJ1-2, with 7 bases aligning to TRBD1. V lost 2 bases to trimming and J lost 2 bases; unmatched junction nucleotides: 5. This CDR3 region has 15 residues. CDR3 sequence (DNA): TGTGCCAGCAGTTTAAACCAGGGGGTGAACTATGGCTACACCTTC. It codes for CASSLNQGVNYGYTF.

This clonotype was recorded at least ten times. The chain carries TRBV13 and TRBJ2-7; 7 positions agree with TRBD1. This CDR3 region has 16 residues. Per the germline V gene, CDR1 is PRHDT and CDR2 is FYEKMQ (reference sequence). Germline trimming cut 4 bases from V and 2 bases from J; bases unmatched to any gene: 11. Written as DNA, the CDR3 is TGTGCCAGCAGCTCCCAGGTGGGACAGAGACCCTACGAGCAGTACTTC. Translation gives CASSSQVGQRPYEQYF.

On this clonotype itself: The junction departs from germline at one end; a sequencing error may be responsible. V is TRBV12-3 or TRBV12-4 and J is TRBJ2-1, with a tentative D call TRBD2 (5 bases). The CDR3 covers 17 residues. CDR3 in DNA: TGTGCCAGCAGCTTAGCGATCCCCCCCCTCTCCTACAATGAGCAGTTCTTC. The encoded protein is CASSLAIPPLSYNEQFF.

This clonotype was recorded at least ten times. The chain couples TRBV5-6 to TRBJ2-7; D is perhaps TRBD1 (7 bases). The CDR3 is 15 residues long. The germline V gene encodes CDR1 SGHDT and CDR2 YYEEEE. V lost 7 bases to trimming and J lost 7 bases, with 24 bases between them. CDR3: CASSPVRGGAGEQYF. CDR3 nucleotides: TGTGCCAGCTCCCCTGTTCGAGGGGGCGCGGGGGAGCAGTACTTC.

There are many counts of this clonotype. The chain links TRBV2 to TRBJ1-1; no clear D. Germline V gives CDR1 SNHLY, CDR2 FYNNEI. V was shortened by 3 bases and J by 3 bases, with 8 bases between the two germline ends. The CDR3 runs to 13 residues. The CDR3 loop reads CASSDLEDTEAFF. CDR3 DNA sequence: TGTGCCAGCAGTGACTTGGAAGACACTGAAGCTTTCTTT.

This clonotype has ten or more counts. V and J are TRBV20-1 and TRBJ2-1; maybe TRBD1 (6 bases). The CDR3 is made up of 14 amino acids. V shed 6 bases and J shed 0 bases, with 12 bases lying between them. The germline gives CDR1 DFQATT, CDR2 SNEGSKA (reference sequence). This CDR3 is CSATGHHSYNEQFF. CDR3 DNA sequence: TGCAGTGCCACGGGACACCACTCCTACAATGAGCAGTTCTTC.

The gene calls are TRBV6-9 and TRBJ1-1; D ambiguous. V was pared by 3 bases and J by 3 bases, with 8 bases between. CDR1 is MNHGY, CDR2 SVAAGI, per germline. This CDR3 is built from 13 residues. The CDR3 sequence: CASSYRWDTEAFF. Written as DNA, the CDR3 is TGTGCCAGCAGTTACCGTTGGGACACTGAAGCTTTCTTT.

This clonotype was found a few times. The CDR3 does not end in the conserved phenylalanine or tryptophan, so this is likely a read error. CDR3 loop: CASKISGTEAFY. CDR3 sequence (DNA): TGTGCCAGCAAAATCTCGGGTACTGAAGCTTTCTAT. This rearrangement joins TRBV2 to TRBJ1-1; no reliable D call. With 7 bases removed from V and 5 bases from J, the gap between germline ends came to 11 bases. Germline loops: CDR1 SNHLY, CDR2 FYNNEI. The length of the CDR3 is 12 residues.

This clonotype was counted ten times or more. This chain links TRBV27 with TRBJ1-2, with 7 bases matching TRBD1. This CDR3 is built from 15 residues. V lost 6 bases to trimming and J lost 8 bases; unmatched junction nucleotides: 15. The V gene's germline CDR1 is MNHEY and CDR2 SMNVEV (reference sequence). The DNA of the CDR3 is TGTGCCAGCAGGGTTACAGGGGCAGTAGGGTACGGCTACACCTTC. It translates to CASRVTGAVGYGYTF.

The rearrangement uses TRBV7-2 and TRBJ1-4; TRBD1 agrees at 7 bases. Germline loops: CDR1 SGHTA, CDR2 FQGNSA. After removal of 6 bases from V and 7 bases from J, the junction contained 5 bases not matched to a gene. The CDR3 has 13 residues. CDR3 sequence: CASRPGTVEKLFF. CDR3 bases: TGTGCCAGCAGACCAGGGACAGTTGAAAAACTGTTTTTT.